Included here is one T cell receptor (beta chain) sequence, with context. What it binds is unknown. Clones were read by immunoSEQ multiplex PCR, and TCRdb kept only the in-frame ones, dropping some. Among approximately 980,000 clones, less than 85% were seen once, and the ten largest hold about 1.5%. The sample belongs to a study of shared clonotypes between healthy human individuals. The germline CDR1 and CDR2 sequences are SGHRS and YFSETQ. V lost 5 bases to trimming and J lost 0 bases, with 11 bases between them. This CDR3 has 14 residues. Findings and caveats of the study: Memory subsets generally showed lower estimated richness than naive subsets.

The sequenced sample was memory CD4+ T cells sorted from blood. Noted subset: CD45RA-negative fraction. The source of this sequence is a man in his late teens or twenties in good health. The chain links TRBV5-1 to TRBJ1-1, with TRBD1 as a possible D gene (5 bases). The CDR3 DNA reads as TGCGCCAGCAGAAAGGACACACTGAACACTGAAGCTTTCTTT. Translation gives CASRKDTLNTEAFF. Together with reference TRBV5-1 and TRBJ1-1, the CDR3 gives the full variable domain: KAGVTQTPRYLIKTRGQQVTLSCSPISGHRSVSWYQQTPGQGLQFLFEYFSETQRNKGNFPGRFSGRQFSNSRSEMNVSTLELGDSALYLCASRKDTLNTEAFFGQGTRLTVV.